Included here is one T cell receptor beta chain sequence, with context. The target antigen is unknown. With each sample, at least 6 micrograms of total RNA were extracted. This CDR3 comprises 14 residues. Germline values: CDR1 SGHAT, CDR2 FQNNGV. This entry is derived from a study of blood T cells in healthy people across ages. Next came a second PCR, run for about 7 to 11 cycles, which used a sample-barcoded 5' primer along with a J-beta primer mix. MiXCR was run by TCRdb on the 5' RACE reads, yielding one entry per CDR3 protein. The sample has 1.8 million or so distinct CDR3 sequences, around 42% seen once. Study results and caveats: The study could not conclusively compare naive and antigen-experienced cells, given its unsorted PBMCs. Researchers report that TCR beta diversity correlated strongly with naive T cell percentage. Diversity was higher, and naive CD4+ cells more numerous, in long-lived donors than in aged donors.

The chain joins TRBV11-2 to TRBJ2-7; TRBD1 is a possible D gene (6 bases). The J call may be mistaken, given a closer DNA end match to TRBJ2-5. This TCR was recovered from a human donor in good health. The material sequenced was blood. CDR3 in amino acids: CASSSGPRGETQYF. CDR3 nucleotide sequence: TGTGCCAGCAGCTCGGGGCCGAGGGGGGAGACCCAGTACTTC.